The clone carrying this T cell receptor (beta chain) was seen a handful of times. The data were obtained in a study of T cell responses to AZD1222 COVID-19 vaccine. The protocol was immunoSEQ multiplex PCR, while the TCRdb copy is restricted to in-frame clones and leaves out a portion. Here the sample spans roughly 92,000 clones, roughly nine tenths being singletons. This CDR3 has 14 amino acids. Losses at the gene ends were 4 bases for V and 7 bases for J; bases not matched to a gene: 7. From germline, CDR1 is LGHDT and CDR2 YNNKEL (reference sequence). This receptor was identified in an adult who received the AZD1222 COVID-19 vaccine. The J gene is TRBJ2-5, the V gene TRBV3-1 (or the pseudogene TRBV3-2); 9 bases agree with TRBD2. This material consisted of peripheral blood, taken 28 days after the second AZD1222 dose. The DNA for the CDR3 is TGTGCCAGCAGCCCGGGACTAGCCCGCCCGACCCAGTACTTC. This translates into CASSPGLARPTQYF.